Following are 20 T cell receptor beta chains from one sample sequenced in a study of OX40 agonist ivuxolimab in advanced cancers. Library preparation employed the immunoSEQ multiplex PCR assay. TCRdb retrieved this table from immuneACCESS and kept in-frame rearrangements only. Not all clones are present; in checked studies, unresolved V genes account for under half, and no reason is known for the remainder. The sample table lists some 38,000 clones, roughly 90% of them with a count of one. Of the sample, roughly 0.53% falls within the top ten clones. The sample was CD4+ or CD8+ T cells sorted from blood, taken in a trial of the OX40 agonist ivuxolimab. Receptor source: an adult with an advanced solid tumor such as melanoma, head and neck, liver or kidney cancer.

This rearrangement joins TRBV7-2 to TRBJ1-2, with D possibly TRBD1 on 5 matching bases. CDR3 size: 14 residues. V dropped 1 base and J dropped 7 bases, with 13 bases sitting between them. The germline gives CDR1 SGHTA, CDR2 FQGNSA. CDR3 sequence reads: CASSLVIQGFGYTF. In nucleotides, the CDR3 is TGTGCCAGCAGCTTAGTGATCCAGGGTTTTGGCTACACCTTC.

The chain uses TRBV20-1 and TRBJ2-1; D perhaps matches TRBD2 (5 bases). The CDR3 consists of 11 residues. CDR1 is DFQATT and CDR2 is SNEGSKA in the germline V gene (reference sequence). Trimming shortened V by 2 bases and J by 9 bases, and 8 bases separated the two germline ends. The CDR3 coding sequence is TGCAGTGCTAGATATGGGAGTGAGCAGTTCTTC. Translating gives CSARYGSEQFF.

The chain couples TRBV7-2 to TRBJ1-3; D unclear. The germline CDR1 and CDR2 sequences are SGHTA and FQGNSA. This CDR3 is built from 15 residues. V was trimmed by 2 bases and J by 3 bases, leaving 11 bases between them. CDR3 bases: TGTGCCAGCAGCTTATCGGACGGAATTGGAAACACCATATATTTT. Its protein product is CASSLSDGIGNTIYF.

This chain uses TRBV7-2 with TRBJ1-1, with D unresolved. There are 11 residues in the CDR3. CDR1 is SGHTA, CDR2 FQGNSA, per germline. V lost 2 bases, J lost 10 bases, and 8 bases lay in between. The CDR3 nucleotides read TGTGCCAGCAGCTTAATTGAGGTAGCTTTCTTT. This encodes CASSLIEVAFF. The entire variable domain, with the rest obtained from reference TRBV7-2 and TRBJ1-1, is as follows: GAGVSQSPSNKVTEKGKDVELRCDPISGHTALYWYRQSLGQGLEFLIYFQGNSAPDKSGLPSDRFSAERTGGSVSTLTIQRTQQEDSAVYLCASSLIEVAFFGQGTRLTVV.

The chain has TRBV6-1 and TRBJ2-3; D remains unclear. From germline, CDR1 is MNHNS and CDR2 SASEGT. V gave up 0 bases and J gave up 0 bases, with 7 bases separating them. This CDR3 is built from 15 residues. CDR3: CASSEALVSTDTQYF. Here the CDR3 DNA reads TGTGCCAGCAGTGAAGCTCTAGTCAGCACAGATACGCAGTATTTT.

V gene TRBV11-2 combines with J gene TRBJ2-5; TRBD2 matches 8 bases. This CDR3 region has 15 residues. The V and J ends lost 2 bases and 1 base, in that order; junction bases with no gene match: 3. The germline V gene encodes CDR1 SGHAT and CDR2 FQNNGV. The DNA of the CDR3 is TGTGCCAGCAGCTTACTGCGGGGGGCCCAAGAGACCCAGTACTTC. Encoded protein: CASSLLRGAQETQYF.

The chain combines TRBV15 with TRBJ1-2; D gene ambiguous. The CDR3 consists of 13 residues. CDR1 is LNHNV and CDR2 is YYDKDF in the germline V gene (reference sequence). Trimming cost V 3 bases and J 5 bases, with 10 bases left between them. CDR3 protein: CATSSLGGYGYTF. Here the CDR3 DNA reads TGTGCCACCAGCAGTCTCGGTGGGTATGGCTACACCTTC.

On this clone: At the DNA level, this CDR3 is encoded by other sequences in the same sample as well. V gene TRBV5-6 combines with J gene TRBJ2-3, with D uncertain. The V end lost 0 bases, the J end lost 3 bases, and 8 bases lay between the germline ends. There are 14 residues in the CDR3. Per the germline V gene, CDR1 is SGHDT and CDR2 is YYEEEE. The CDR3 here is CASSLGLGTDTQYF. CDR3 coding DNA: TGTGCCAGCAGCTTGGGTTTAGGAACAGATACGCAGTATTTT.

The chain uses TRBV18 and TRBJ2-5; 7 nucleotides line up with TRBD2. The CDR3 is made up of 15 amino acids. Trimming cost V 0 bases and J 3 bases; bases outside gene matches: 4. From germline, CDR1 is KGHSH and CDR2 LQKENI. This CDR3 reads CASSPPGLPEETQYF. The CDR3, as DNA: TGTGCCAGCTCACCACCGGGACTACCAGAAGAGACCCAGTACTTC.

This clone was picked up one time. This chain uses TRBV9 with TRBJ1-4; the D is unclear. CDR1 is SGDLS and CDR2 is YYNGEE in the germline V gene. CDR3 length: 16 residues. The V end lost 4 bases, the J end lost 7 bases, and 20 bases lay between the germline ends. CDR3 DNA: TGTGCCAGCAGCCCCCAAGACCCCCGGGCGGGTGAAAAACTGTTTTTT. The encoded protein is CASSPQDPRAGEKLFF.

The rearrangement uses TRBV29-1 and TRBJ1-1, with TRBD1 matching over 8 bases. This CDR3 has 12 residues. Looked up from germline, CDR1 is SQVTM and CDR2 is ANQGSEA. Trimming removed 3 bases from V and 3 bases from J; junction bases left unmatched: 0. The CDR3 DNA reads TGCAGCGTTGAGACAGGGGACACTGAAGCTTTCTTT. Translating it yields CSVETGDTEAFF.

J is TRBJ2-1 and V is TRBV7-9; D unclear. This CDR3 contains 14 residues. Germline CDR1 is SEHNR and CDR2 is FQNEAQ (reference sequence). Trimming shortened V by 1 base and J by 4 bases, and 8 bases separated the two germline ends. CDR3 nucleotides: TGTGCCAGCAGCTTAGTCGGCGAGTACAATGAGCAGTTCTTC. Its translation: CASSLVGEYNEQFF.

The rearrangement links TRBV9 to TRBJ2-1, with 8 bases identical to TRBD2. The CDR3 contains 18 residues. Germline V gene data show CDR1 as SGDLS and CDR2 as YYNGEE. V shed 0 bases, J shed 5 bases, and the junction held 13 bases outside the gene matches. The CDR3 reads CASSVGPLGGGVNNEQFF. Written as DNA, the CDR3 is TGTGCCAGCAGCGTAGGGCCCCTCGGGGGGGGCGTCAACAATGAGCAGTTCTTC.

With respect to this clone: The identical CDR3 is also encoded by other nucleotide sequences in the sample. This chain joins TRBV11-2 and TRBJ1-5, with D hard to call. V was clipped by 3 bases and J by 0 bases, with 3 bases between them. From germline, CDR1 is SGHAT and CDR2 FQNNGV. This CDR3 has 13 residues. The CDR3 is CASSLDSNQPQHF. CDR3 sequence (DNA): TGTGCCAGCAGCTTGGATAGCAATCAGCCCCAGCATTTT.

The chain recombines TRBV4-1 with TRBJ1-1; D unclear. Germline V CDR1 and CDR2: MGHRA, YSYEKL. The CDR3 totals 15 residues. V was shortened by 0 bases and J by 0 bases, with 8 bases between the two germline ends. CDR3 DNA sequence: TGCGCCAGCAGCCAAGAGGCCGCTATGAACACTGAAGCTTTCTTT. As protein: CASSQEAAMNTEAFF.

The J gene is TRBJ1-5, the V gene TRBV7-2; no firm D call. The length of the CDR3 is 14 residues. Between the trimmed V and J ends, which lost 4 bases and 6 bases, there was a span of 13 bases. Germline V gives CDR1 SGHTA, CDR2 FQGNSA. The CDR3 sequence: CASSSPGSSQPQHF. The CDR3 DNA sequence: TGTGCCAGCAGCTCGCCGGGTAGTAGTCAGCCCCAGCATTTT.

The CDR3 sequence is CAQGGGYGYTF. CDR3 DNA: TGTGCCCAGGGGGGGGGATATGGCTACACCTTC. V usage is TRBV19 and J usage is TRBJ1-2; 7 bases line up with TRBD1. The V gene end was trimmed by 11 bases and the J gene end by 5 bases; junction bases not matched to a gene: 5. This CDR3 spans 11 amino acids. Germline V CDR1 and CDR2: LNHDA, SQIVND (reference sequence).

This clone was seen a few times. The chain couples TRBV6-1 to TRBJ2-6; D remains unclear. The germline V gene encodes CDR1 MNHNS and CDR2 SASEGT. The germline V and J ends were trimmed by 6 bases and 2 bases, with 11 bases remaining between them. The CDR3 totals 15 residues. Written as DNA, the CDR3 is TGTGCCAGCAGGGCCACTTTGGCTGGGGCCAACGTCCTGACTTTC. Translating gives CASRATLAGANVLTF.

This sequence joins TRBV7-9 and TRBJ1-2; no clear D gene. Trimming pared 1 base from V and 4 bases from J, leaving 10 bases between. The germline V gene encodes CDR1 SEHNR and CDR2 FQNEAQ (reference sequence). The CDR3 contains 14 residues. In DNA form, the CDR3 reads TGTGCCAGCAGCTTAGATGCAGGACCCTATGGCTACACCTTC. Encoded protein: CASSLDAGPYGYTF.

This clone was found once. The gene calls are TRBV29-1 and TRBJ2-1, with D hard to call. The CDR3 runs 14 residues. Germline lookup yields CDR1 SQVTM and CDR2 ANQGSEA. Between the trimmed V and J ends, which lost 7 bases and 3 bases, there was a span of 16 bases. The CDR3 DNA reads TGCAGCGCCATGGACCCCGGTGGCTACAATGAGCAGTTCTTC. Translating gives CSAMDPGGYNEQFF.